This T cell receptor (beta chain) was identified in a study of identical twins. TCRdb ran MiXCR on the 5' RACE reads and lists one entry per CDR3 protein. In the table there are about 480,000 distinct CDR3 sequences, more than 13% of which are singletons. Whole-study findings and limits: A lower insertion count was a feature of abundant cord blood beta clonotypes, with no such feature in memory repertoires. Sequences that were out-of-frame, alpha and twin-shared displayed an excess of low generation probability.

Germline assignment: CDR1 SGHDN and CDR2 FVKESK. The CDR3 loop spans 13 amino acids. Trimming removed 4 bases from V and 7 bases from J; junction bases left unmatched: 4. This clonotype was counted only a few times. Its antigen is not identified. The same data also went into a second study, on yellow fever vaccine responses in identical twins.

The chain couples TRBV14 to TRBJ2-3; 8 nucleotides line up with TRBD2. Material: CD4+ T cells sorted from blood. This receptor was taken from a woman under 30 in good health. CDR3 nucleotide sequence: TGTGCCAGCAGCCTCGGGAGGGACTATACGCAGTATTTT. Its translation: CASSLGRDYTQYF.